Listed below are T cell receptor beta chains from one sample, sequenced in a study of blood T cell repertoires in COVID-19. Data came from immunoSEQ multiplex PCR; TCRdb stores just in-frame clones and leaves some out. The sample contains roughly 180,000 clones, over 65% of which appear only once. What was sequenced was PBMCs or T cells enriched from blood (not recorded which). These TCRs come from a woman between 45 and 60 years old who had recovered from COVID-19. CDR3s include the opening cysteine and the closing phenylalanine or tryptophan. The D gene is left open where the match is weak. The size field is filled for only some rows; it gives once, few, many or a size class.

TRBJ1-6	TRBV5-1	TRBD1	NA	CASSEGQGMSPLHF	TGCGCCAGCAGCGAGGGACAGGGAATGTCACCCCTCCACTTT
TRBJ1-1	TRBV30	NA	NA	CAWTPGNTEAFF	TGTGCCTGGACCCCGGGGAACACTGAAGCTTTCTTT
TRBJ2-3	TRBV9	NA	NA	CASSDSSSTDTQYF	TGTGCCAGCAGCGACAGTTCTAGCACAGATACGCAGTATTTT
TRBJ2-1	TRBV12-3/TRBV12-4	NA	once	CASNDPHRGEQFF	TGTGCCAGCAACGACCCACACCGGGGTGAGCAGTTCTTC
TRBJ1-6	TRBV12-3/TRBV12-4	TRBD1	NA	CAGKTGASPLHF	TGTGCCGGCAAGACAGGGGCTTCACCCCTCCACTTT
TRBJ1-2	TRBV18	TRBD1	NA	CASSPRRDSMNEGYTF	TGTGCCAGCTCACCGCGCCGGGACAGCATGAATGAAGGCTACACCTTC
TRBJ2-5	TRBV7-2	NA	once	CASSLGMAEAQYF	TGTGCCAGCAGCTTAGGGATGGCAGAGGCCCAGTACTTC
TRBJ1-1	TRBV11-3	TRBD1	once	CASSLWGQGGGPNTEAFF	TGTGCCAGCAGCCTGTGGGGACAGGGGGGAGGCCCGAACACTGAAGCTTTCTTT
TRBJ1-2	TRBV28	NA	NA	CASASAGAGYGYTF	TGTGCCAGCGCCTCGGCCGGTGCGGGCTATGGCTACACCTTC
TRBJ1-3	TRBV7-9	NA	NA	CASSLDGPDTIYF	TGTGCCAGCAGCTTAGATGGGCCCGACACCATATATTTT
TRBJ2-2	TRBV5-1	TRBD1	NA	CASSSRDRGTGELFF	TGCGCCAGCAGCTCCCGGGACAGGGGCACCGGGGAGCTGTTTTTT
TRBJ1-2	TRBV4-3	NA	NA	CASSQDWQRQLGVDYTF	TGCGCCAGCAGCCAAGACTGGCAAAGACAGTTAGGTGTGGACTACACCTTC
TRBJ1-1	TRBV28	NA	NA	CASRRTDRLAFF	TGTGCCAGCAGACGCACAGACAGGCTAGCTTTCTTT
TRBJ1-5	TRBV7-2	NA	NA	CASSLSWLSNQPQHF	TGTGCCAGCAGCTTATCTTGGCTTAGCAATCAGCCCCAGCATTTT
TRBJ1-5	TRBV7-2	NA	NA	CASSLWTVNQPQHF	TGTGCCAGCAGCCTCTGGACAGTTAATCAGCCCCAGCATTTT
TRBJ2-1	TRBV14	NA	once	CASSQIVSSYNEQFF	TGTGCCAGCAGCCAAATCGTCAGCTCCTACAATGAGCAGTTCTTC
TRBJ1-4	TRBV19	NA	NA	CASSIQASNEKLFF	TGTGCCAGTAGTATTCAGGCATCGAATGAAAAACTGTTTTTT
TRBJ1-5	TRBV5-6	NA	NA	CASSDSRGSSNQPQHF	TGTGCCAGCAGCGACTCCAGGGGTAGCAGCAATCAGCCCCAGCATTTT
TRBJ1-1	TRBV9	TRBD1	few	CASSATGQVNTEAFF	TGTGCCAGCAGCGCTACCGGACAGGTGAACACTGAAGCTTTCTTT
TRBJ1-1	TRBV3-1/TRBV3-2	TRBD1	once	CASGRQGNTEAFF	TGTGCCAGCGGACGACAGGGAAACACTGAAGCTTTCTTT
TRBJ1-6	TRBV30	NA	NA	CAPQQRRVDSPLHF	TGTGCCCCCCAACAAAGGAGGGTGGATTCACCCCTCCACTTT
TRBJ2-1	TRBV7-2	NA	once	CASSPGTGSSYNEQFF	TGTGCCAGCAGCCCGGGGACTGGCAGCTCCTACAATGAGCAGTTCTTC
TRBJ2-5	TRBV12-3/TRBV12-4	NA	NA	CASSLEVSETQYF	TGTGCCAGCAGTTTGGAGGTTTCAGAGACCCAGTACTTC
TRBJ1-2	TRBV11-3	TRBD1	once	CASSGQGAYYGYTF	TGTGCCAGCAGCGGACAGGGGGCTTACTATGGCTACACCTTC
TRBJ1-1	TRBV5-5	NA	NA	CASSPAPDSSNTEAFF	TGTGCCAGCAGCCCCGCCCCGGACAGCTCGAACACTGAAGCTTTCTTT
TRBJ1-5	TRBV18	NA	NA	CASSDSGSLGNQPQHF	TGTGCCAGCTCGGACTCTGGCAGCTTAGGTAATCAGCCCCAGCATTTT
TRBJ1-1	TRBV7-9	NA	NA	CASSFGGGWTEAFF	TGTGCCAGCAGCTTCGGGGGGGGCTGGACTGAAGCTTTCTTT
TRBJ1-1	TRBV11-3	NA	NA	CASSLGGMNTEAFF	TGTGCCAGCAGCTTAGGAGGGATGAACACTGAAGCTTTCTTT
TRBJ1-5	TRBV7-8	NA	NA	CASSFGGTTNQPQHF	TGTGCCAGCAGCTTCGGGGGAACCACCAATCAGCCCCAGCATTTT
TRBJ2-1	TRBV29-1	TRBD2	NA	CSVYLLAGGGDEQFF	TGCAGCGTCTACTTACTAGCGGGAGGAGGTGATGAGCAGTTCTTC
TRBJ1-1	TRBV29-1	NA	NA	CSVDGGPLYTEAFF	TGCAGCGTTGACGGGGGGCCGCTATACACTGAAGCTTTCTTT